This T cell receptor beta chain was sequenced during a study of monozygotic twins with inflammatory bowel disease (dated by TCRdb to between 2017 and 2020). About the full investigation: The full study comprised 30 or so monozygotic twin pairs: nine German pairs (four IBD-concordant, five IBD-discordant) and 19 IBD-discordant Danish pairs. Each individual had, on average, about 151 000 unique TCRalpha sequences and 181 000 unique TCRbeta sequences available for analysis. Disease-associated traits were sought mainly through comparisons between IBD patients and their genetically identical healthy co-twins within discordant pairs. Overall study outcomes, separate from this receptor: Fewer clonotypes were shared with other individuals by IBD patients than by healthy twins, most markedly in patients showing signs of disease activity. The analysis was unable to tell different T cell subtypes apart. Repertoire similarity did not differ between concordant and discordant twins, possibly due to limited statistical power. Because patients received different immunosuppressive treatments, the repertoires may have picked up extra background noise and variability between individuals. Measured by the inverse Simpson index, TCRbeta repertoire diversity was lower in IBD patients than in their healthy co-twins. The results gave no support for a single strong signal or clonotype linked to IBD.

From the germline V gene, CDR1 is SGHRS and CDR2 is YFSETQ. From cysteine to phenylalanine, the CDR3 is 16 amino acids long. The record lacks a DNA sequence. From each donor, an approximately 2.5 ml peripheral blood sample was collected into PAXgene tubes and stored at -80 degrees C. Total RNA was isolated from whole blood with the PAXgene blood miRNA kit on an automated QIAcube, without T cell sorting. Peripheral blood from monozygotic twin pairs who were concordant or discordant for inflammatory bowel disease underwent deep TCRalpha and TCRbeta repertoire profiling using unique molecular barcoding. For every twin pair, smoking habits were documented, and each individual was categorised as a current, former or never smoker. Receptor amplification or capture employed 5' RACE. Preparation of each TCR library used 3,000 to 4,000 ng of total RNA. cDNA was synthesized with SMARTScribe reverse transcriptase in eight separate reactions per sample. During cDNA synthesis, unique molecular identifiers containing a 6-nucleotide sample barcode were introduced by template switching. TCRalpha and TCRbeta cDNA was amplified in two nested PCRs of approximately 17 and 9 cycles, and bead purification was carried out after each PCR. Before amplification, cDNA was treated with uracil DNA-glycosylase and purified using the QIAquick PCR purification kit. The second PCR was the step at which Illumina TruSeq-compatible adapters and sample-specific barcodes were added. TapeStation and Qubit were used to check library quality and concentration, and roughly 4.8 ng of each library went into the pool. Sequencing of pooled libraries was carried out on an Illumina HiSeq2500 single-index Rapid Run using 2 x 100 bp reads and custom sequencing primers. The original methods were these. UMI-based consensus assembly with MiGEC version 1.2.6 was used to correct PCR and sequencing errors. MiXCR version 2.1.1 was used for V(D)J alignment, clonotype assembly and CDR3 extraction. To normalise gene usage, clonotype sharing and MAIT/NKT TCR abundance, the analysis used the top 1000, 10 000 and 20 000 clonotypes per sample. After downsampling to 27 000 UMIs, diversity was calculated as the inverse Simpson index using the vegan R package. Statistical testing used paired Mann-Whitney U tests on the discordant twin pairs and applied Benjamini-Hochberg correction for multiple testing. Reprocessed by TCRdb, the reads give a single entry per CDR3 protein sequence, without DNA. These V and J calls derive from TCRdb rather than the authors' analysis. The record for this sample contains under 200,000 distinct CDR3 sequences. The ten biggest clones cover more than 2.5% of the sample.

As regards this clonotype: Its antigen is currently not known.

Input material: blood. The sequence was collected from a human donor with ulcerative colitis or Crohn's disease, or a healthy co-twin of an affected twin (not recorded which). The chain is assembled from TRBV5-1 and TRBJ2-2; the TRBD2 assignment by TCRdb is unverifiable without DNA. The CDR3 in this case is CASSFSGSRTTGELFF.